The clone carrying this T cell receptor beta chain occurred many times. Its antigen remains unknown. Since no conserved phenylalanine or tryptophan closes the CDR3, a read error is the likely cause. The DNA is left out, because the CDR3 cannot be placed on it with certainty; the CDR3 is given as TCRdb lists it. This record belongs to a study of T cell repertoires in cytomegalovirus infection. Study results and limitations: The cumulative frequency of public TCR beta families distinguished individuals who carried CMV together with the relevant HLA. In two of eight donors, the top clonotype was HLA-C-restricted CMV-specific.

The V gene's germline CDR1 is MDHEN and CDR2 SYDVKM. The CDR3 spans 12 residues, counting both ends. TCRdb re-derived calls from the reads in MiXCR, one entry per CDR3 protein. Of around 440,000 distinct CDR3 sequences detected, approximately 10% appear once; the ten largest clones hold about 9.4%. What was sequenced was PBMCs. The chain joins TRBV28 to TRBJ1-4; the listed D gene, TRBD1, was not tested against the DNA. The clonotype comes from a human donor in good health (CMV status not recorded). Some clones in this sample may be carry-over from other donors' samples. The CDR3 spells CASSPRGYSPLI.